The sequence of this T cell receptor beta chain was determined in a study of blood T cell repertoires in COVID-19. Across the study: Samples taken during acute and convalescent COVID-19 were collected in the United States, Italy and Spain. PBMCs, B-cell-depleted T cells, or T cells were the source of the cDNA or gDNA that made up the material.

In the study's own analysis: Quantification of nucleated cells was approximated via reference gene primer amplification. Sequencing used immunoSEQ multiplex PCR; TCRdb keeps in-frame clones, though not all of them. D and trimming come from the DNA, and the V and J calls and clone size come from that table. The table has around 20,000 clones, 90% to 95% seen once. The CDR3 extends over 14 amino acids. CDR1 is SEHNR, CDR2 FQNEAQ, per germline (reference sequence). Trimming cost V 8 bases and J 1 base, with 14 bases left between them. The genes are TRBV7-9 and TRBJ1-1, with no clear D. This receptor was obtained from a human donor in a cohort sampled during active COVID-19. Sequencing was carried out using peripheral blood. CDR3 nucleotide sequence: TGTGCCAGCGTGATTGACGGGTCGAACACTGAAGCTTTCTTT. It translates to CASVIDGSNTEAFF.